One TCR beta chain is described in this entry. As yet, its antigen is unknown. The sample comes from a study of cytomegalovirus exposure and HLA in healthy donors. At the level of the study: Among the 300 to 450 genotyped donors, about 81% were placed in the Caucasian-associated ancestry cluster. The study, taken as a whole, reports: What a later analysis showed was that several of the most significant clusters appeared linked to common viral pathogens. The sole available immune exposure information was CMV serostatus. Evidence from a later analysis indicated that most CMV-associated TCR beta chains looked HLA-restricted.

CDR1 LNHDA and CDR2 SQIVND come from the germline V gene (reference sequence). Trimming pared 3 bases from V and 11 bases from J, leaving 16 bases between. CDR3 size: 14 residues. PCR used 60 Vbeta primers and 13 Jbeta primers. Measured with immunoSEQ multiplex PCR; TCRdb has only the in-frame clones, and not every one. The sample comprises about 140,000 clones, around 59% of which are singletons, and 1.8% rests with the top ten. Source material: PBMCs. The rearrangement links TRBV19 to TRBJ1-4; tentative D call: TRBD1 (6 bases). This receptor was identified in a male donor in good health and CMV-seronegative. The CDR3: CASSMRGTLRKLFF. CDR3 in DNA: TGTGCCAGTAGTATGAGGGGGACACTCAGGAAACTGTTTTTT.